The present TCR beta chain was sequenced within a study of T cells in Graves' hyperthyroidism and ophthalmopathy. Overall study: At the time of initial diagnosis and before any treatment, peripheral blood was collected.

TCR beta CDR3 sequences were amplified from RNA transcripts. The study used the HTBI primer set for a first-round RT-PCR of the TCR CDR3. TCRdb passed the multiplex PCR reads through MiXCR, listing each CDR3 protein once. The table has roughly 500,000 distinct CDR3 sequences, approximately 24% seen once. From germline, CDR1 is MRHNA and CDR2 SNTAGT. The CDR3 is 15 amino acids. Germline trimming cut 5 bases from V and 2 bases from J; bases unmatched to any gene: 7. The receptor was derived from a woman aged 30 to 39 with Graves' ophthalmopathy. Specimen: blood. V gene TRBV6-4 combines with J gene TRBJ2-7; TRBD2 agrees at 9 bases. CDR3 bases: TGTGCCAGCAGTTACGGACTAGCGCCTACCTACGAGCAGTACTTC. Its translation: CASSYGLAPTYEQYF.